The 26 T cell receptor beta chains listed next were all sequenced from one sample in a study of shared clonotypes between healthy human individuals. Sequencing was performed with immunoSEQ multiplex PCR; in TCRdb, only in-frame clones are kept and a portion is missing. The sample records about 1 million clones, around 74% being singletons. Source material: memory CD4+ T cells sorted from blood. Subset reported: CD45RA-negative fraction. Receptors originate from a man aged 18 to 35 in good health.

Only a few counts were recorded for this clone. The chain carries TRBV27 and TRBJ2-7; 11 bases fit TRBD1. J lost 6 bases, V lost 6 bases, and 7 bases had no gene match. The germline gives CDR1 MNHEY, CDR2 SMNVEV (reference sequence). The CDR3 is 14 residues long. CDR3 region: CASSAGTGGGEQYF. CDR3 nucleotides: TGTGCCAGCAGCGCCGGGACAGGGGGGGGCGAGCAGTACTTC.

V gene TRBV11-2 combines with J gene TRBJ1-1, with D perhaps matching TRBD1 (6 bases). The germline CDR1 and CDR2 sequences are SGHAT and FQNNGV. There are 15 residues in the CDR3. V lost 5 bases to trimming and J lost 0 bases, with 13 bases between them. The CDR3 DNA reads as TGTGCCAGCAGCCTCTCGACAGGTATGAACACTGAAGCTTTCTTT. This sequence encodes CASSLSTGMNTEAFF.

The chain couples TRBV5-1 to TRBJ2-2, with D possibly matching TRBD2 (5 bases). The CDR3 spans 14 residues. Trimming left V 0 bases short and J 14 bases short, with 17 bases between. Germline-derived CDR1 and CDR2 are SGHRS and YFSETQ. CDR3 bases: TGCGCCAGCAGCTTGGAGATATCGGGGTTGGACCTGTTTTTT. Its translation: CASSLEISGLDLFF.

Details on this clone: Other DNA sequences within the sample encode an identical CDR3. DNA of the CDR3: TGCGCCAGCAGCTTGGGCGGGATGAGCAATCAGCCCCAGCATTTT. Translated, it gives CASSLGGMSNQPQHF. The chain joins TRBV5-1 to TRBJ1-5; D remains unclear. CDR1 is SGHRS and CDR2 is YFSETQ in the germline V gene. This CDR3 has 15 amino acids. V lost 0 bases and J lost 1, with 8 bases in between.

The V call is TRBV6-5, the J call TRBJ2-1, with a possible D match to TRBD1 (6 bases). The CDR3 spans 13 residues. Germline CDR1 is MNHEY and CDR2 is SVGAGI. V shed 9 bases and J shed 8 bases, with 17 bases lying between them. DNA for the CDR3: TGTGCCAGTTTGGACAGTTATACGGATGAGCAGTTCTTC. Translation gives CASLDSYTDEQFF.

The V call is TRBV6-4, the J call TRBJ1-2, with a weak D call TRBD1 (5 bases). V gave up 7 bases and J gave up 5 bases, with 20 bases separating them. From germline, CDR1 is MRHNA and CDR2 SNTAGT. The CDR3 is made up of 15 amino acids. Here the CDR3 DNA reads TGTGCCAGCATAAAATACAAGGGGTCGGAATATGGCTACACCTTC. Translating gives CASIKYKGSEYGYTF.

The chain combines TRBV7-2 with TRBJ2-1; 11 bases align to TRBD2. Germline CDR1 and CDR2: SGHTA and FQGNSA. CDR3 length equals 13 residues. V was clipped by 2 bases and J by 13 bases; unmatched bases: 4. CDR3 in DNA: TGTGCCAGCAGCTTAACTAGCGGGAGTAGTCAGTTCTTC. It yields the protein CASSLTSGSSQFF.

The chain combines TRBV28 with TRBJ1-2, with D hard to call. Germline V gene sequence: CDR1 MDHEN, CDR2 SYDVKM. The CDR3 sequence is 12 residues long. Trimming stripped 1 base from V and 10 bases from J, with 10 bases between. The CDR3 is CASSLYLGFYTF. The CDR3 DNA reads TGTGCCAGCAGTTTATACCTAGGGTTCTACACCTTC.

This sequence joins TRBV7-2 and TRBJ1-2; D is possibly TRBD1 (6 bases). This CDR3 comprises 13 residues. Trimming shortened V by 5 bases and J by 2 bases, and 9 bases separated the two germline ends. Germline CDR1 is SGHTA and CDR2 is FQGNSA. CDR3 DNA sequence: TGTGCCAGCAGCGTTACAGGGAACTATGGCTACACCTTC. Translating gives CASSVTGNYGYTF.

This chain joins TRBV14 and TRBJ1-4, with a possible D match to TRBD1 (5 bases). The CDR3 is 17 residues long. V lost 3 bases and J 10 bases, leaving 24 bases between the germline ends. Per germline, CDR1 SGHDN and CDR2 FVKESK. Here the CDR3 reads CASSHSNLWGGSGKLFF. The CDR3 region has the DNA TGTGCCAGCAGCCACTCTAACCTTTGGGGGGGTAGCGGAAAACTGTTTTTT.

This chain joins TRBV7-2 and TRBJ2-7, with TRBD2 matching 12 bases. CDR3 length equals 16 residues. The J segment lost 12 bases and the V segment lost 1 base, leaving 13 bases of the junction unmatched. The V gene's germline CDR1 is SGHTA and CDR2 FQGNSA. The CDR3 bases are TGTGCCAGCAGCTTAGACCCCCTGACTAGCGGGAGCCCTGGGTACTTC. Protein: CASSLDPLTSGSPGYF.

The chain joins TRBV5-4 to TRBJ1-1; D perhaps matches TRBD1 (5 bases). Trimming shortened V by 4 bases and J by 0 bases, and 7 bases separated the two germline ends. CDR3 size: 13 residues. The V gene's germline CDR1 is SGHNT and CDR2 YYREEE (reference sequence). DNA for the CDR3: TGTGCCAGCAGCCAGGGTTTGAACACTGAAGCTTTCTTT. It translates to CASSQGLNTEAFF.

This clone was seen only a few times. The chain couples TRBV7-2 to TRBJ1-5; TRBD1 is a possible D gene (5 bases). The CDR3 is made up of 17 amino acids. CDR1 is SGHTA, CDR2 FQGNSA, per germline. The germline V and J ends were trimmed by 1 base and 7 bases, with 20 bases remaining between them. The CDR3 DNA reads TGTGCCAGCAGCTTAGAGCAGGTTGGGCAGGGTTGGCAGCCCCAGCATTTT. Translated, it gives CASSLEQVGQGWQPQHF.

The table lists this clone with a few counts. V is TRBV5-6 and J is TRBJ1-1; D gene uncertain. V lost 5 bases and J 3 bases, leaving 8 bases between the germline ends. CDR3 length: 12 amino acids. Germline V gives CDR1 SGHDT, CDR2 YYEEEE. CDR3 sequence (DNA): TGTGCCAGCAGTCGGCTTGACACTGAAGCTTTCTTT. Its protein is CASSRLDTEAFF.

Only one count was recorded for this clone. This rearrangement joins TRBV6-5 to TRBJ1-1; TRBD1 is a possible D gene (6 bases). V lost 6 bases and J lost 3, with 17 bases in between. This CDR3 spans 15 amino acids. Looked up from germline, CDR1 is MNHEY and CDR2 is SVGAGI. The DNA of the CDR3 is TGTGCCAGCAGCCTACAGGGTAGAGTATACACTGAAGCTTTCTTT. Its protein product is CASSLQGRVYTEAFF.

The chain links TRBV14 to TRBJ1-3, with no clear D. This CDR3 is 16 amino acids long. Per germline, CDR1 SGHDN and CDR2 FVKESK. V lost 1 base and J 0 bases, leaving 10 bases between the germline ends. CDR3 DNA: TGTGCCAGCAGCCAAGCCGGGAGGCTCTCTGGAAACACCATATATTTT. It is translated as CASSQAGRLSGNTIYF.

This clone has only a few counts. CDR3: CASSEEQGINQPQHF. The CDR3 DNA is TGTGCCAGCAGTGAAGAACAGGGTATCAATCAGCCCCAGCATTTT. The genes are TRBV2 and TRBJ1-5; perhaps TRBD1 as D (6 bases). The CDR3 sequence is 15 residues long. CDR1 is SNHLY, CDR2 FYNNEI, per germline. V was pared by 1 base and J by 3 bases, with 10 bases between.

This rearrangement joins TRBV7-6 to TRBJ2-3; maybe TRBD2 (6 bases). The germline V gene has CDR1 SGHVS and CDR2 FNYEAQ. This CDR3 is built from 16 residues. Trimming cost V 4 bases and J 3 bases, with 17 bases left between them. Written as DNA, the CDR3 is TGTGCCAGCAGCTCGCGCATCGGAGGGATGACAGATACGCAGTATTTT. Its translation is CASSSRIGGMTDTQYF.

In DNA, the CDR3 is TGTGCCAGTAGTTTGGGACGGGGCTACGAGCAGTACTTC. The encoded protein is CASSLGRGYEQYF. The chain is built from TRBV19 and TRBJ2-7; the D gene could be TRBD1 or TRBD2 (5 bases each). V lost 5 bases and J lost 3, with 11 bases in between. CDR1 is LNHDA and CDR2 is SQIVND in the germline V gene (reference sequence). This CDR3 is built from 13 residues.

The chain has TRBV5-1 and TRBJ2-2, with D unclear. Per the germline V gene, CDR1 is SGHRS and CDR2 is YFSETQ. This CDR3 comprises 12 residues. Trimming cost V 4 bases and J 3 bases, with 4 bases left between them. As DNA, the CDR3 is TGCGCCAGCAGCCGGGACACCGGGGAGCTGTTTTTT. Translation: CASSRDTGELFF.

The count of this clone is one. Other DNA sequences in this sample translate to the same CDR3. The rearrangement links TRBV5-1 to TRBJ2-7, with D unresolved. The CDR3 has 11 amino acids. The germline CDR1 and CDR2 sequences are SGHRS and YFSETQ. V was clipped by 3 bases and J by 3 bases, with 4 bases between them. CDR3 in DNA: TGCGCCAGCAGCTCCCTCTACGAGCAGTACTTC. Translation: CASSSLYEQYF.

The chain is built from TRBV4-1 and TRBJ1-2; D gene ambiguous. The V end lost 1 base, the J end lost 4 bases, and 16 bases lay between the germline ends. Germline V CDR1 and CDR2: MGHRA, YSYEKL. The CDR3 consists of 16 residues. This CDR3 is CASSQGSVRDSYGYTF. Here the CDR3 DNA reads TGCGCCAGCAGCCAAGGGAGTGTGAGGGATTCCTATGGCTACACCTTC.

The chain uses TRBV2 and TRBJ2-1, with a possible D match to TRBD2 (5 bases). CDR1 is SNHLY, CDR2 FYNNEI, per germline. V lost 3 bases and J lost 0, with 9 bases in between. The CDR3 has 15 residues. CDR3 sequence (DNA): TGTGCCAGCAGTGAGGAAGGGAGCTCCTACAATGAGCAGTTCTTC. It yields the protein CASSEEGSSYNEQFF.

This sequence joins TRBV2 and TRBJ1-1; TRBD1 aligns across 7 bases. CDR3 length equals 14 residues. The germline CDR1 and CDR2 sequences are SNHLY and FYNNEI. The V segment lost 6 bases and the J segment 8 bases; nucleotides outside the gene matches: 12. The CDR3, as DNA: TGTGCCAGCAGAATGGGCCCAGGGGGGGAGGAAGCTTTCTTT. Residues: CASRMGPGGEEAFF.

V gene TRBV7-2 combines with J gene TRBJ1-2, with TRBD1 as a possible D gene (6 bases). Germline CDR1 reads SGHTA; CDR2 reads FQGNSA. The CDR3 runs 16 residues. V lost 3 bases to trimming and J lost 1 base, with 15 bases between them. CDR3 amino acids: CASSFSSRTVNYGYTF. Written as DNA, the CDR3 is TGTGCCAGCAGCTTCAGTTCTCGGACAGTTAACTATGGCTACACCTTC.

Comment on this clone: This sequence is one base from a far larger clone and is likely a read error. The sample has other DNA sequences that encode this CDR3 too. The gene calls are TRBV5-1 and TRBJ1-6; weak D call: TRBD1 (5 bases). V lost 5 bases, J lost 7 bases, and 19 bases lay in between. The CDR3 consists of 16 residues. Germline V gene sequence: CDR1 SGHRS, CDR2 YFSETQ. CDR3: CASSGVPGGFNSPLHF. The CDR3 DNA sequence: TGCGCCAGCAGTGGGGTCCCCGGGGGATTCAATTCACCCCTCCACTTT.